This T cell receptor (beta chain) emerged from a study of regulatory T cells in long-lasting Graves disease. To make TCR beta libraries, researchers used iRepertoire HTBI primers and Arm-PCR of CDR3 regions. A single record per CDR3 protein comes from TCRdb applying MiXCR to the multiplex PCR reads. The sample contains a few hundred thousand distinct CDR3 sequences, about a sixth of which appear only once. With V trimmed by 6 bases and J by 5 bases, 6 bases remained unmatched. Germline CDR1 and CDR2: MDHEN and SYDVKM. The CDR3 has 13 residues. The time point was: newly diagnosed GD, antithyroid drugs for less than 3 months. RNA extracted from PBMCs served as the sequencing template. This clonotype came up many times. Separately, the same data were catalogued under a study of T cells in Graves' hyperthyroidism and ophthalmopathy.

Material: peripheral blood mononuclear cells (PBMCs), obtained at new diagnosis, from a patient treated with antithyroid drugs. The receptor comes from a woman aged 18-35 years with Graves disease. The chain uses TRBV28 and TRBJ2-5, with 7 nucleotides matching TRBD1. CDR3 sequence: CASRPDRIETQYF. As DNA, the CDR3 is TGTGCCAGCAGGCCGGACAGGATTGAGACCCAGTACTTC.